Listed here are 20 T cell receptor beta chains from one sample, sequenced in a study of T-cell reconstitution after alpha-beta-depleted transplantation in children. A library of TCRbeta sequences, prepared with unique molecular identifiers, was generated. Each CDR3 protein gets one entry after TCRdb re-called the PCR reads with MiXCR. The table has about 490,000 distinct CDR3 sequences, 10% to 13% seen once. Sample: PBMCs, taken before TCRalphabeta/CD19-depleted stem cell transplant. The receptors were gathered from a child aged 2-15 years with inherited bone marrow failure, due to receive a stem cell transplant.

This clonotype was observed many times. The J gene is TRBJ2-3, the V gene TRBV2; D call uncertain. This CDR3 contains 11 residues. Trimming removed 6 bases from V and 5 bases from J, with 6 bases in between. Germline CDR1 SNHLY, CDR2 FYNNEI. This CDR3 is CASRNLDTQYF. CDR3 nucleotides: TGTGCCAGCAGAAACCTAGATACGCAGTATTTT. Combining the CDR3 with reference TRBV2 and TRBJ2-3 gives the whole variable domain EPEVTQTPSHQVTQMGQEVILRCVPISNHLYFYWYRQILGQKVEFLVSFYNNEISEKSEIFDDQFSVERPDGSNFTLKIRSTKLEDSAMYFCASRNLDTQYFGPGTRLTVL.

CDR3 in amino acids: CAWRPLGEQFF. CDR3 in DNA: TGTGCCTGGAGACCCTTGGGTGAGCAGTTCTTC. The chain employs TRBV30 and TRBJ2-1; no reliable D call. The germline V gene has CDR1 GTSNPN and CDR2 SVGIG (reference sequence). The CDR3 length is 11 residues. V dropped 3 bases and J dropped 9 bases, with 9 bases sitting between them.

J is TRBJ2-1 and V is TRBV7-2; TRBD2 matches 12 bases. Germline V gene sequence: CDR1 SGHTA, CDR2 FQGNSA. V trimming: 1 base; J trimming: 8 bases; junction bases outside the gene matches: 15. This CDR3 is built from 19 residues. DNA for the CDR3: TGTGCCAGCAGCTTAGGGCGGCGGACTAGCGGGAAGGGGGGTCATGAGCAGTTCTTC. This encodes CASSLGRRTSGKGGHEQFF.

A remark on this clonotype: A much larger clonotype is one base distant, so this may be a read error. The genes are TRBV7-8 and TRBJ2-1, with TRBD2 identical over 8 bases. This CDR3 is 16 amino acids long. V was clipped by 1 base and J by 8 bases; unmatched bases: 10. Germline CDR1 SGHVS, CDR2 FQNEAQ. This chain's CDR3 is CASSLGLARDVDEQFF. CDR3 sequence (DNA): TGTGCCAGCAGCTTAGGACTAGCGCGGGATGTCGATGAGCAGTTCTTC.

This clonotype showed up just a few times. The J gene is TRBJ1-6, the V gene TRBV12-3 or TRBV12-4; D uncertain. The CDR3 runs to 12 residues. Trimming cost V 8 bases and J 9 bases, with 11 bases left between them. CDR3 sequence reads: CASSNTASPLHF. The CDR3 nucleotides read TGTGCCAGCTCCAACACGGCTTCACCCCTCCACTTT.

The table lists this clonotype with many counts. The gene calls are TRBV5-6 and TRBJ2-7; 7 bases match TRBD1. V gave up 4 bases and J gave up 9 bases; unmatched junction bases: 13. Germline lookup yields CDR1 SGHDT and CDR2 YYEEEE. This CDR3 spans 14 amino acids. The CDR3 sequence: CASSRTHRGRGQYF. CDR3 in DNA: TGTGCCAGCAGCCGAACCCACAGGGGAAGGGGGCAGTACTTC.

This clonotype showed up many times. The chain joins TRBV7-9 to TRBJ2-3; D gene unclear. Germline V gene lookup returns CDR1 SEHNR and CDR2 FQNEAQ (reference sequence). The CDR3 has 17 amino acids. Between the trimmed V and J ends, which lost 7 bases and 0 bases, there was a span of 20 bases. CDR3 loop: CASISQLSPSSTDTQYF. The CDR3 nucleotides are TGTGCCAGCATCTCCCAGTTATCACCCTCTAGCACAGATACGCAGTATTTT.

This clonotype has at least ten counts. This chain joins TRBV6-1 and TRBJ1-3, with D hard to call. The CDR3 is made up of 13 amino acids. Germline V gives CDR1 MNHNS, CDR2 SASEGT. The CDR3 DNA sequence: TGTGGCGTGAGAATGAGCTCTGGAAACACCATATATTTT. Its protein is CGVRMSSGNTIYF.

Points on this clonotype: Germline and junction disagree at one end, which may indicate a read error. The genes are TRBV6-2 or TRBV6-3 and TRBJ2-1, with 14 bases aligning to TRBD2. This CDR3 contains 13 residues. CDR1 and CDR2 (germline): MNHEY, SVGEGT. The CDR3 sequence: CASSPRLAGGHAF. The CDR3 DNA reads TGTGCCAGCAGCCCCCGACTAGCGGGAGGGCACGCTTTC.

A few counts support this clonotype. The chain combines TRBV9 with TRBJ2-7, with a weak D call TRBD1 (6 bases). The V gene's germline CDR1 is SGDLS and CDR2 YYNGEE. The CDR3 covers 13 residues. The V and J ends lost 2 bases and 5 bases respectively, with 11 bases between them. CDR3 nucleotides: TGTGCCAGCAGCGTTCAGGGGCAAGACGAGCAGTACTTC. Protein: CASSVQGQDEQYF.

In its sample, this clonotype was seen a few times. V and J are TRBV7-2 and TRBJ2-3; D is possibly TRBD2 (6 bases). Deletions cut 3 bases from V and 2 bases from J, with 15 bases between. The germline V gene encodes CDR1 SGHTA and CDR2 FQGNSA. The CDR3 consists of 16 residues. CDR3 amino acids: CASSFGWEDFTDTQYF. CDR3 DNA sequence: TGTGCCAGCAGCTTTGGCTGGGAGGATTTCACAGATACGCAGTATTTT.

Ten or more counts support this clonotype. This chain joins TRBV10-3 and TRBJ2-1; 8 nucleotides agree with TRBD2. J was trimmed by 6 bases and V by 3 bases; bases with no gene match: 13. The V gene's germline CDR1 is ENHRY and CDR2 SYGVKD. The CDR3 sequence is 17 residues long. The CDR3 nucleotides read TGTGCCATCAGTGACCGATCAATTAGCGGGAATTCCAATGAGCAGTTCTTC. This sequence encodes CAISDRSISGNSNEQFF.

The rearrangement links TRBV27 to TRBJ2-7; 11 bases agree with TRBD2. Germline trimming cut 3 bases from V and 4 bases from J; bases unmatched to any gene: 8. The V gene's germline CDR1 is MNHEY and CDR2 SMNVEV (reference sequence). The CDR3 has 16 residues. CDR3: CASSLWGLAEPYEQYF. The CDR3 region has the DNA TGTGCCAGCAGTTTGTGGGGACTAGCGGAGCCTTACGAGCAGTACTTC.

J is TRBJ2-1 and V is TRBV7-2, with D possibly TRBD2 on 6 matching bases. Per the germline V gene, CDR1 is SGHTA and CDR2 is FQGNSA. With 6 bases removed from V and 3 bases from J, the gap between germline ends came to 9 bases. CDR3 length: 13 amino acids. The CDR3 protein is CASRSEGYNEQFF. Here the CDR3 DNA reads TGTGCCAGCAGGTCGGAGGGCTACAATGAGCAGTTCTTC.

There are many counts of this clonotype. The J gene is TRBJ1-5, the V gene TRBV6-2 or TRBV6-3; possible D gene TRBD1, 6 bases. Germline lookup yields CDR1 MNHEY and CDR2 SVGEGT. Trimming took off 5 bases at V and 5 bases at J, with 10 bases between the two ends. This CDR3 is built from 13 residues. The CDR3 DNA reads TGTGCCAGCAGTCCTCAGGGGCATCAGCCCCAGCATTTT. This codes for CASSPQGHQPQHF.

The rearrangement links TRBV15 to TRBJ2-7; TRBD1 is a possible D gene (5 bases). V was cut by 5 bases and J by 5 bases, with 13 bases left in between. This CDR3 has 13 residues. The germline CDR1 and CDR2 sequences are LNHNV and YYDKDF (reference sequence). The CDR3 coding sequence is TGTGCCACCAGCGGAATCCAGGGCGACGAGCAGTACTTC. It translates to CATSGIQGDEQYF.

This clonotype was recorded at least ten times. This chain uses TRBV4-1 with TRBJ2-5; D is perhaps TRBD1 or TRBD2 (5 bases each). With 5 bases removed from V and 5 bases from J, the gap between germline ends came to 18 bases. There are 15 residues in the CDR3. Germline CDR1 is MGHRA and CDR2 is YSYEKL. CDR3 bases: TGCGCCAGCAGCTACGGCGGAGTCTGGGGGGAGACCCAGTACTTC. Translated: CASSYGGVWGETQYF.

At least ten counts were recorded for this clonotype. The chain uses TRBV20-1 and TRBJ2-3; either TRBD1 or TRBD2 may supply D (6 bases each). Trimming removed 2 bases from V and 2 bases from J, with 11 bases in between. CDR1 is DFQATT and CDR2 is SNEGSKA in the germline V gene (reference sequence). The CDR3 totals 14 residues. The CDR3 region is CSARSPGATDTQYF. Written as DNA, the CDR3 is TGCAGTGCTAGATCCCCGGGGGCCACAGATACGCAGTATTTT.

There are a few counts of this clonotype. The chain uses TRBV10-3 and TRBJ2-5; a weak D match, TRBD1 (5 bases). V gave up 2 bases and J gave up 2 bases, with 9 bases separating them. The CDR3 contains 14 residues. Germline V CDR1 and CDR2: ENHRY, SYGVKD. CDR3 region: CAISEVDRQETQYF. Here the CDR3 DNA reads TGTGCCATCAGTGAGGTTGACAGACAAGAGACCCAGTACTTC.

In its sample, this clonotype was seen many times. The gene calls are TRBV28 and TRBJ2-3; D perhaps matches TRBD1 (5 bases). CDR1 and CDR2 from the germline V gene are MDHEN and SYDVKM. Trimming took 6 bases from V and 0 from J, leaving 10 bases between them. The CDR3 has 14 residues. The CDR3 spells CASSGQISTDTQYF. The CDR3 DNA reads TGTGCCAGCAGCGGACAAATCAGCACAGATACGCAGTATTTT. Filled out from reference TRBV28 and TRBJ2-3, the complete variable domain reads DVKVTQSSRYLVKRTGEKVFLECVQDMDHENMFWYRQDPGLGLRLIYFSYDVKMKEKGDIPEGYSVSREKKERFSLILESASTNQTSMYLCASSGQISTDTQYFGPGTRLTVL.